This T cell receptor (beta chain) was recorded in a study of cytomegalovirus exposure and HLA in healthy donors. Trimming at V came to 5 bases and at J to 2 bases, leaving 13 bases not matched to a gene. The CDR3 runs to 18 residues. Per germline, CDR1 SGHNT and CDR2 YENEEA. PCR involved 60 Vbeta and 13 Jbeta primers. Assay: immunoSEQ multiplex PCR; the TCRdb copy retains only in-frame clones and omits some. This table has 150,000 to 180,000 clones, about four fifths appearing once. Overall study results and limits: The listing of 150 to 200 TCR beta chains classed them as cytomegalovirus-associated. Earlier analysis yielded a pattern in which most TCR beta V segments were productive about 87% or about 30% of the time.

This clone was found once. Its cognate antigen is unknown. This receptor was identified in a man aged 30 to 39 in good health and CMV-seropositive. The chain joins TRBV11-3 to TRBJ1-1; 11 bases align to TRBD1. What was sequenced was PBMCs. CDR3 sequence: CASSTPPGQGDNNTEAFF. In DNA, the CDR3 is TGTGCCAGCAGCACCCCTCCGGGACAGGGGGATAATAACACTGAAGCTTTCTTT.